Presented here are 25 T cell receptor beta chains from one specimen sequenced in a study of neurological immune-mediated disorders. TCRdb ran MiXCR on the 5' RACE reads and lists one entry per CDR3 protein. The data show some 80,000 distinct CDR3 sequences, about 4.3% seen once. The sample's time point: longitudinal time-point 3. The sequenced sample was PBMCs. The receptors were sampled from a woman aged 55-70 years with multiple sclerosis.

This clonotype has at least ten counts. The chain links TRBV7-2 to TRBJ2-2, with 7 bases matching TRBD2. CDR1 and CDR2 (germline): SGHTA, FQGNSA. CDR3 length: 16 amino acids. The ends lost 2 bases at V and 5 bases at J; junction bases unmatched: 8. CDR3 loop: CASSLMERGSTGELFF. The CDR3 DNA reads TGTGCCAGCAGCTTAATGGAGCGGGGATCGACCGGGGAGCTGTTTTTT.

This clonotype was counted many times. The CDR3 loop reads CASSLGQYYGYTF. Here the CDR3 DNA reads TGCGCCAGCAGCTTGGGACAGTACTATGGCTACACCTTC. The rearrangement links TRBV5-1 to TRBJ1-2; D is possibly TRBD1 (5 bases). V shed 0 bases and J shed 3 bases, with 6 bases lying between them. The CDR3 sequence is 13 residues long. In germline, CDR1 is SGHRS, CDR2 YFSETQ.

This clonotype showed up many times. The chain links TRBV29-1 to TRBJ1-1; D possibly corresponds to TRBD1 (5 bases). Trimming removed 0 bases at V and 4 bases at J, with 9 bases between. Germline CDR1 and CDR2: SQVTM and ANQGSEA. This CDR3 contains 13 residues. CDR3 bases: TGCAGCGTTGAAGAGGGGCTGGGCACTGAAGCTTTCTTT. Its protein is CSVEEGLGTEAFF.

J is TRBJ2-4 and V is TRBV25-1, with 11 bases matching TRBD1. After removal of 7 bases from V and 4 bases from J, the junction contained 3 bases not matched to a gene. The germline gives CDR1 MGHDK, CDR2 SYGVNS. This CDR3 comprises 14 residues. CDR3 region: CASIGDRGKNIQYF. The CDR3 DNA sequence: TGTGCCAGCATCGGGGACAGGGGGAAAAACATTCAGTACTTC. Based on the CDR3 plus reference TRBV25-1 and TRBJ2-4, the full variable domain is EADIYQTPRYLVIGTGKKITLECSQTMGHDKMYWYQQDPGMELHLIHYSYGVNSTEKGDLSSESTVSRIRTEHFPLTLESARPSHTSQYLCASIGDRGKNIQYFGAGTRLSVL.

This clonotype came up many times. CDR3 sequence (DNA): TGCGCCAGCAGCGACAGGACCACTACGCAGTATTTT. Translation: CASSDRTTTQYF. The rearrangement uses TRBV5-1 and TRBJ2-3, with a weak D call TRBD1 (6 bases). The germline gives CDR1 SGHRS, CDR2 YFSETQ. Trimming took 4 bases from V and 8 from J, leaving 11 bases between them. This CDR3 has 12 amino acids. The whole variable domain, filled in from reference TRBV5-1 and TRBJ2-3, reads KAGVTQTPRYLIKTRGQQVTLSCSPISGHRSVSWYQQTPGQGLQFLFEYFSETQRNKGNFPGRFSGRQFSNSRSEMNVSTLELGDSALYLCASSDRTTTQYFGPGTRLTVL.

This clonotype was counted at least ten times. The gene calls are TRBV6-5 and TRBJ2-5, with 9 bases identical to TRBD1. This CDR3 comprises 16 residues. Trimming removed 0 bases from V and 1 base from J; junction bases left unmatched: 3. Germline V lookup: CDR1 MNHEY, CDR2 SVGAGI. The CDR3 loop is CASSYSGQGPQETQYF. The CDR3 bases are TGTGCCAGCAGTTACTCCGGACAGGGGCCCCAAGAGACCCAGTACTTC.

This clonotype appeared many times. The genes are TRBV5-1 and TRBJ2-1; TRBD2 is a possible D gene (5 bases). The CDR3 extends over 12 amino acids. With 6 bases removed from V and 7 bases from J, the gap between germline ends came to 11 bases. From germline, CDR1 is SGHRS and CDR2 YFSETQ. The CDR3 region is CASMSSGNEQFF. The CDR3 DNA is TGCGCCAGCATGTCTTCGGGGAATGAGCAGTTCTTC.

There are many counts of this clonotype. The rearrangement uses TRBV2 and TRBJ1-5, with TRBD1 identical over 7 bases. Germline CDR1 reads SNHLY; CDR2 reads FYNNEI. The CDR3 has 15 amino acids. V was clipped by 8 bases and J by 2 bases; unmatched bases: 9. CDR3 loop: CASSTGLRGNQPQHF. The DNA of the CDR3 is TGTGCCAGCTCGACAGGGTTAAGGGGCAATCAGCCCCAGCATTTT.

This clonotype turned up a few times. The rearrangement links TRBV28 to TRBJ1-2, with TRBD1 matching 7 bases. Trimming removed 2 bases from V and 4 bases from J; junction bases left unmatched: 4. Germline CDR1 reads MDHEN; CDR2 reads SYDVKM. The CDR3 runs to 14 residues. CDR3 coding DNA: TGTGCCAGCAGTTTAGACAGGGAAGGCTATGGCTACACCTTC. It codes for CASSLDREGYGYTF.

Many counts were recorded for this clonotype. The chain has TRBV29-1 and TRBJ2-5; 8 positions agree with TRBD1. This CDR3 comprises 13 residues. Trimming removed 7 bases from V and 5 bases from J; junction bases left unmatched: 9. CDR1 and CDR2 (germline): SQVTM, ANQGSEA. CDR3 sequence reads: CSAKQGGMETQYF. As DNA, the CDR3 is TGCAGCGCCAAACAGGGGGGCATGGAGACCCAGTACTTC.

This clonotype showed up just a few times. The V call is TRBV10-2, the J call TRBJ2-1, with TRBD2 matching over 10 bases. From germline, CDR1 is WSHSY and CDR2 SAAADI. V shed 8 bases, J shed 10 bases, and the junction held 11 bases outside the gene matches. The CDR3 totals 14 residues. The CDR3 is CASYLASGGEEQFF. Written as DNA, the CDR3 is TGCGCCAGCTATTTGGCTAGCGGGGGAGAAGAGCAGTTCTTC.

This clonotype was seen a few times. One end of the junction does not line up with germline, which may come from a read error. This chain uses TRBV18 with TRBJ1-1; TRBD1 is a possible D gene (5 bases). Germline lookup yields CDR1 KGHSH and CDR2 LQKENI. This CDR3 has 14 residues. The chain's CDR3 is CANSPPSGRTEAFF. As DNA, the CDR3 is TGTGCCAACTCACCACCGTCAGGGAGGACTGAAGCTTTCTTT.

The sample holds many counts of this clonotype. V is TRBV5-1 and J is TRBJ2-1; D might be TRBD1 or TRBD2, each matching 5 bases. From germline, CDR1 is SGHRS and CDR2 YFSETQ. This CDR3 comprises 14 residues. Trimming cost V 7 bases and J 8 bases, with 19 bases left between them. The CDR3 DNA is TGCGCCAGCTTCGGACAAGGGGACGGCCATGAGCAGTTCTTC. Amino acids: CASFGQGDGHEQFF.

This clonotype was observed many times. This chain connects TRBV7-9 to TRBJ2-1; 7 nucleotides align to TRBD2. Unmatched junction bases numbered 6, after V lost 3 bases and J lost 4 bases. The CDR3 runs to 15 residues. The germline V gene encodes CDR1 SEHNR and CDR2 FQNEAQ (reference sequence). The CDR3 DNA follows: TGTGCCAGCAGCTTCGGGGGAGGGGCTTACAATGAGCAGTTCTTC. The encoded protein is CASSFGGGAYNEQFF.

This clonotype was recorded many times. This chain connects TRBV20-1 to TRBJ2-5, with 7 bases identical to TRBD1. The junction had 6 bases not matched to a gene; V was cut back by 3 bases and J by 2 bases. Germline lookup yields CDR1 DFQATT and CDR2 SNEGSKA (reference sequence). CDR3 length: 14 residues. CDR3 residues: CSASSWDRQETQYF. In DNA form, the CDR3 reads TGCAGTGCTAGTTCCTGGGACAGACAAGAGACCCAGTACTTC.

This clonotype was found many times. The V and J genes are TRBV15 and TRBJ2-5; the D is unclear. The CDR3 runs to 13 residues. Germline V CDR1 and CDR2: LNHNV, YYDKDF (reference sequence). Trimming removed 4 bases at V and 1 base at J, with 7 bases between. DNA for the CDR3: TGTGCCACCAGCACCCGGGCCCAAGAGACCCAGTACTTC. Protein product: CATSTRAQETQYF. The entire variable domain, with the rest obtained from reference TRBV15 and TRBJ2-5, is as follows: DAMVIQNPRYQVTQFGKPVTLSCSQTLNHNVMYWYQQKSSQAPKLLFHYYDKDFNNEADTPDNFQSRRPNTSFCFLDIRSPGLGDTAMYLCATSTRAQETQYFGPGTRLLVL.

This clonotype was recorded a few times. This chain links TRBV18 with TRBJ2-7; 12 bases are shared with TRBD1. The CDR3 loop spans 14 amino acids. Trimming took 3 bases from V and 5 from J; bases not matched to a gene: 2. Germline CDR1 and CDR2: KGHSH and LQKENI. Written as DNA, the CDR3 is TGTGCCAGCTCACCCGGGACAGGGGGCCACGAGCAGTACTTC. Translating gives CASSPGTGGHEQYF.

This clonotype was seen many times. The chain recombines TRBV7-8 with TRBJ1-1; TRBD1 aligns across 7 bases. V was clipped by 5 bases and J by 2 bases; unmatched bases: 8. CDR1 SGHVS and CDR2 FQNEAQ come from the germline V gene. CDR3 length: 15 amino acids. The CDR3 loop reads CASSAAGTVNTEAFF. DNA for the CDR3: TGTGCCAGCAGCGCCGCCGGGACAGTTAACACTGAAGCTTTCTTT.

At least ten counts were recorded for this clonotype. The CDR3 reads CASSPGGSDTEAFF. DNA for the CDR3: TGCGCCAGCAGTCCAGGGGGTTCGGACACTGAAGCTTTCTTT. The chain links TRBV5-1 to TRBJ1-1, with 7 bases matching TRBD1. The length of the CDR3 is 14 residues. V lost 5 bases and J lost 3; bases outside the gene matches: 7. Germline CDR1 reads SGHRS; CDR2 reads YFSETQ.

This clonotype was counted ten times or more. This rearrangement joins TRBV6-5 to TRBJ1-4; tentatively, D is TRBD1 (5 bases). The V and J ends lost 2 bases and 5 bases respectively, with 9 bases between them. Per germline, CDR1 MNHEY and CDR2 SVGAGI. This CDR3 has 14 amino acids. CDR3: CASSYVRENEKLFF. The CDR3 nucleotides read TGTGCCAGCAGTTACGTCAGGGAGAATGAAAAACTGTTTTTT.

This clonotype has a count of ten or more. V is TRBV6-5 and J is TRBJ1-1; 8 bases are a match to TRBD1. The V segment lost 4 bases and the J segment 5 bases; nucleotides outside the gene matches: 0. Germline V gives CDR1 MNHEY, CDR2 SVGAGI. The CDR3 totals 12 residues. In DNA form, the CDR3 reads TGTGCCAGCAGTTGGACAGGGACTGAAGCTTTCTTT. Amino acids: CASSWTGTEAFF.

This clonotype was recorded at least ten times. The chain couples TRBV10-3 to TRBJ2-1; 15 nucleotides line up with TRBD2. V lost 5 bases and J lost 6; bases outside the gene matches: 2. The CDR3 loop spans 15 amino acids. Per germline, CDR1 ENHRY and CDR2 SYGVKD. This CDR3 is CAISPGLAGGNEQFF. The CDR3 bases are TGTGCCATCAGTCCGGGACTAGCGGGGGGCAATGAGCAGTTCTTC.

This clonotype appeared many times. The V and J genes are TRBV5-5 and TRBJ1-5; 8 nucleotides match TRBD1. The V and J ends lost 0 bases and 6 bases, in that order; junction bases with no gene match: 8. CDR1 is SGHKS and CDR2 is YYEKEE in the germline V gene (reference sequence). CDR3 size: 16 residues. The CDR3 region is CASSLDGQGARQPQHF. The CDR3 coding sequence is TGTGCCAGCAGCTTGGATGGTCAGGGGGCGCGTCAGCCCCAGCATTTT.

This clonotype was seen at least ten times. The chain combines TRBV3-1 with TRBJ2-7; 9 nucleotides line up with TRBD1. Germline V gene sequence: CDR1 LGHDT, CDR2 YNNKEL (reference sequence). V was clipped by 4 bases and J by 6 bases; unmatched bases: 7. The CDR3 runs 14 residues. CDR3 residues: CASSPRTGESEQYF. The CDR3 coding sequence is TGTGCCAGCAGCCCTCGGACAGGGGAGAGCGAGCAGTACTTC.

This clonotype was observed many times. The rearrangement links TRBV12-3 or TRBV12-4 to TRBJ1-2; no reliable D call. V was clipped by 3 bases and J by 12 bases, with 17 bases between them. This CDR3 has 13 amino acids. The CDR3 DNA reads TGTGCCAGCAGTTTTGAGGGTTTTGGCGGGGACACCTTC. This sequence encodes CASSFEGFGGDTF.